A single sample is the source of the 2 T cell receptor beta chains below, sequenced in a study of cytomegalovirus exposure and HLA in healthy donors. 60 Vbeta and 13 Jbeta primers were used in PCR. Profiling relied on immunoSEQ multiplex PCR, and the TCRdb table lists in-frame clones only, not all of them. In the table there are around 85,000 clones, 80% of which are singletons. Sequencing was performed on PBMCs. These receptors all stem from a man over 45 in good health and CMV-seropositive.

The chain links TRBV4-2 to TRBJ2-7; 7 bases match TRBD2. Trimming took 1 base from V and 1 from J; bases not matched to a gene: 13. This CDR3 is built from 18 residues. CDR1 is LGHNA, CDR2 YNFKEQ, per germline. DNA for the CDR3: TGTGCCAGCAGCCAAGTAACTATGCGTCGTAGCGGGTCCTACGAGCAGTACTTC. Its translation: CASSQVTMRRSGSYEQYF.

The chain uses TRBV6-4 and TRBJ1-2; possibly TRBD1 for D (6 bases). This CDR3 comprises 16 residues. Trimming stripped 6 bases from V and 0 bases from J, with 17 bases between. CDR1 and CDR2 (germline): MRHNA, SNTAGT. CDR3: CASRGALGTSNYGYTF. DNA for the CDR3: TGTGCCAGCAGGGGGGCCCTGGGCACCTCTAACTATGGCTACACCTTC.